A few counts support the clone carrying this T cell receptor (beta chain). CDR1 is DFQATT and CDR2 is SNEGSKA in the germline V gene (reference sequence). CDR3 length: 14 amino acids. Losses at the gene ends were 7 bases for V and 6 bases for J; bases not matched to a gene: 9. The data originate from a study of response to subunit inactivated influenza vaccine. TCRdb re-analysed the RT-PCR reads in MiXCR, keeping a single row per CDR3 protein. The sample consists of about 520,000 distinct CDR3 sequences, 6% to 9% of them appearing once. The receptor was derived from a man between 50 and 75 years old who received an inactivated influenza vaccine. The chain is built from TRBV20-1 and TRBJ1-6, with 7 bases identical to TRBD1. The input for sequencing was PBMCs from blood, taken about 23 months after vaccination. The CDR3 DNA reads TGCAGTGTTCCATCCGGGACAGCTAATTCACCCCTCCACTTT. It yields the protein CSVPSGTANSPLHF.